The 23 T cell receptor beta chains given below trace back to one sample, sequenced in a study of T cells after yellow fever vaccination. TCRdb analysed the 5' RACE reads with MiXCR anew, one entry per CDR3 protein. The top ten hold approximately 3% of the sample, which has about 220,000 distinct CDR3 sequences, roughly 3.3% seen once. Sequenced material: CD4+ T cells sorted from PBMCs, taken 10 days after the yellow fever booster vaccination. All receptors derive from a man in his late teens or twenties who received the YFV17D yellow fever vaccine.

This clonotype was picked up many times. The chain joins TRBV5-6 to TRBJ2-2; 10 bases line up with TRBD2. Germline V lookup: CDR1 SGHDT, CDR2 YYEEEE. V lost 2 bases and J lost 4; bases outside the gene matches: 5. CDR3 length: 16 residues. The DNA of the CDR3 is TGTGCCAGCAGCTTACCTCTAGCGGGAGTCACCGGGGAGCTGTTTTTT. Residues: CASSLPLAGVTGELFF.

In its sample, this clonotype was seen many times. V and J are TRBV4-1 and TRBJ2-1; no definite D call. The germline V gene has CDR1 MGHRA and CDR2 YSYEKL. V lost 4 bases, J lost 0 bases, and 16 bases lay in between. The CDR3 extends over 17 amino acids. The CDR3 here is CASSLTPFTVSYNEQFF. The CDR3 DNA reads as TGCGCCAGCAGCCTGACCCCCTTCACTGTCTCCTACAATGAGCAGTTCTTC.

The chain couples TRBV20-1 to TRBJ1-2; TRBD1 matches 7 bases. The CDR3 spans 14 residues. V was clipped by 5 bases and J by 8 bases; unmatched bases: 14. CDR1 DFQATT and CDR2 SNEGSKA come from the germline V gene (reference sequence). CDR3 bases: TGCAGTGCTCTACCCTCGGGAGGGGGCTGGGGCTACACCTTC. Its protein product is CSALPSGGGWGYTF.

This sequence joins TRBV5-1 and TRBJ2-3; 9 bases are a match to TRBD1. CDR3 length: 15 amino acids. Per the germline V gene, CDR1 is SGHRS and CDR2 is YFSETQ. The V and J ends lost 4 bases and 3 bases, in that order; junction bases with no gene match: 6. CDR3 sequence (DNA): TGCGCCAGCAGCACCGGGACAGGGTCGACAGATACGCAGTATTTT. Protein sequence: CASSTGTGSTDTQYF.

This chain joins TRBV7-6 and TRBJ2-1; 10 bases agree with TRBD1. The CDR3 runs 15 residues. CDR1 SGHVS and CDR2 FNYEAQ come from the germline V gene. The V segment lost 1 base and the J segment 5 bases; nucleotides outside the gene matches: 2. DNA for the CDR3: TGTGCCAGCAGCTTAGATGGGACAGGGGACAATGAGCAGTTCTTC. It encodes CASSLDGTGDNEQFF.

There are many counts of this clonotype. The rearrangement links TRBV7-9 to TRBJ1-1; 10 bases line up with TRBD1. The CDR3 totals 12 residues. Trimming took 9 bases from V and 6 from J; bases not matched to a gene: 4. Germline assignment: CDR1 SEHNR and CDR2 FQNEAQ (reference sequence). CDR3 in DNA: TGTGCCAGTGCGACAGGGGGCCCTGAAGCTTTCTTT. Translated: CASATGGPEAFF.

This clonotype was detected ten times or more. The gene calls are TRBV20-1 and TRBJ1-2; 7 nucleotides agree with TRBD1. Per the germline V gene, CDR1 is DFQATT and CDR2 is SNEGSKA (reference sequence). This CDR3 region has 15 residues. Trimming cost V 6 bases and J 3 bases; bases outside gene matches: 13. Here the CDR3 reads CSAGSGQVSYYGYTF. CDR3 bases: TGCAGTGCCGGGTCCGGACAGGTTTCTTACTATGGCTACACCTTC.

This clonotype was counted ten times or more. The chain couples TRBV28 to TRBJ1-5; D is uncertain. The germline CDR1 and CDR2 sequences are MDHEN and SYDVKM. CDR3 length: 13 residues. V gave up 7 bases and J gave up 5 bases, with 12 bases separating them. The CDR3 DNA is TGTGCCAGCACCCTGGACGGTTATCAGCCCCAGCATTTT. Its protein product is CASTLDGYQPQHF. Filled out from reference TRBV28 and TRBJ1-5, the complete variable domain reads DVKVTQSSRYLVKRTGEKVFLECVQDMDHENMFWYRQDPGLGLRLIYFSYDVKMKEKGDIPEGYSVSREKKERFSLILESASTNQTSMYLCASTLDGYQPQHFGDGTRLSIL.

This clonotype was observed a few times. The V and J genes are TRBV5-1 and TRBJ1-1, with TRBD1 identical over 8 bases. J lost 7 bases, V lost 0 bases, and 5 bases had no gene match. The CDR3 contains 14 residues. Per the germline V gene, CDR1 is SGHRS and CDR2 is YFSETQ. CDR3 sequence reads: CASSLVGQGIEAFF. CDR3 nucleotides: TGCGCCAGCAGCTTGGTAGGACAGGGCATTGAAGCTTTCTTT.

At least ten counts were recorded for this clonotype. The gene calls are TRBV7-9 and TRBJ2-2; D is tentatively TRBD1 or TRBD2 (5 bases each). There are 14 residues in the CDR3. Germline V lookup: CDR1 SEHNR, CDR2 FQNEAQ (reference sequence). V lost 4 bases and J lost 4, with 10 bases in between. The DNA for the CDR3 is TGTGCCAGCAGCTCCACGAGGGGCACCGGGGAGCTGTTTTTT. Protein sequence: CASSSTRGTGELFF.

This clonotype was detected a few times. The rearrangement links TRBV7-2 to TRBJ2-5; the D gene is possibly TRBD1 (5 bases). The V gene's germline CDR1 is SGHTA and CDR2 FQGNSA. There are 15 residues in the CDR3. With 5 bases removed from V and 5 bases from J, the gap between germline ends came to 18 bases. This CDR3 is CASSTSGAMRETQYF. As DNA, the CDR3 is TGTGCCAGCAGCACGAGTGGGGCTATGAGGGAGACCCAGTACTTC.

This clonotype was seen at least ten times. The chain couples TRBV7-2 to TRBJ1-2; unclear D gene. V was shortened by 2 bases and J by 6 bases, with 10 bases between the two germline ends. Germline V lookup: CDR1 SGHTA, CDR2 FQGNSA. The CDR3 is 13 amino acids. Here the CDR3 DNA reads TGTGCCAGCAGCTTACGGCAGGCCGATGGCTACACCTTC. Translation gives CASSLRQADGYTF.

The rearrangement uses TRBV3-1 and TRBJ2-2; 11 nucleotides line up with TRBD1. V lost 4 bases, J lost 0 bases, and 1 base stayed unmatched. Per germline, CDR1 LGHDT and CDR2 YNNKEL (reference sequence). This CDR3 is built from 16 residues. The CDR3 loop reads CASSRTGGANTGELFF. CDR3 in DNA: TGTGCCAGCAGCCGGACAGGGGGCGCGAACACCGGGGAGCTGTTTTTT.

This clonotype was detected ten times or more. This rearrangement joins TRBV5-1 to TRBJ2-3, with D perhaps matching TRBD2 (7 bases). Trimming stripped 3 bases from V and 4 bases from J, with 9 bases between. Germline-derived CDR1 and CDR2 are SGHRS and YFSETQ. The CDR3 is 13 residues long. The CDR3 region is CASSWEGADTQYF. In DNA, the CDR3 is TGCGCCAGCAGCTGGGAGGGGGCAGATACGCAGTATTTT.

The gene calls are TRBV5-1 and TRBJ2-7; D perhaps matches TRBD1 (5 bases). The CDR3 covers 14 residues. The germline gives CDR1 SGHRS, CDR2 YFSETQ. Trimming stripped 3 bases from V and 6 bases from J, with 16 bases between. The CDR3 region is CASSSGRQISEQYF. DNA for the CDR3: TGCGCCAGCAGCTCAGGGCGGCAAATTTCCGAGCAGTACTTC.

There are many counts of this clonotype. V usage is TRBV13 and J usage is TRBJ2-7; no firm D call. Trimming cost V 5 bases and J 2 bases, with 13 bases left between them. Germline V gives CDR1 PRHDT, CDR2 FYEKMQ (reference sequence). This CDR3 contains 14 residues. The CDR3 region is CASSRGRPAYEQYF. As DNA, the CDR3 is TGTGCCAGCAGCCGCGGACGGCCGGCCTACGAGCAGTACTTC.

In this sample, this clonotype turned up a few times. CDR3 bases: TGTGCCAGCAGCTTAGACCCTTACAACGAGCAGTACTTC. Amino acids: CASSLDPYNEQYF. The V call is TRBV7-2, the J call TRBJ2-7, with no clear D. Trimming shortened V by 1 base and J by 5 bases, and 9 bases separated the two germline ends. CDR3 length: 13 residues. CDR1 SGHTA and CDR2 FQGNSA come from the germline V gene.

This clonotype was seen ten or more times. The genes are TRBV5-1 and TRBJ2-6; unclear D gene. Per the germline V gene, CDR1 is SGHRS and CDR2 is YFSETQ. The CDR3 extends over 15 amino acids. V lost 3 bases, J lost 4 bases, and 11 bases lay in between. CDR3 loop: CASSWGPTGANVLTF. CDR3 DNA: TGCGCCAGCAGCTGGGGTCCCACGGGGGCCAACGTCCTGACTTTC.

This clonotype was seen a few times. The chain couples TRBV12-3 or TRBV12-4 to TRBJ1-1; a weak D match, TRBD1 (5 bases). The CDR3 covers 13 residues. V was cut by 3 bases and J by 3 bases, with 8 bases left in between. CDR3 bases: TGTGCCAGCAGTTTTCAGGGTGACACTGAAGCTTTCTTT. Amino acid sequence: CASSFQGDTEAFF.

The chain recombines TRBV5-6 with TRBJ1-1, with TRBD1 as a possible D gene (6 bases). The CDR3 sequence is 13 residues long. Trimming took 4 bases from V and 4 from J, leaving 11 bases between them. Per germline, CDR1 SGHDT and CDR2 YYEEEE. The CDR3 loop reads CASSLDRLTEAFF. CDR3 coding DNA: TGTGCCAGCAGCCTAGACAGGCTCACTGAAGCTTTCTTT.

At least ten counts were recorded for this clonotype. The V call is TRBV15, the J call TRBJ2-7, with D perhaps TRBD1 (5 bases). CDR3 size: 13 residues. V lost 3 bases, J lost 2 bases, and 8 bases lay in between. Germline values: CDR1 LNHNV, CDR2 YYDKDF (reference sequence). The CDR3: CATSRTVAYEQYF. The DNA for the CDR3 is TGTGCCACCAGCAGGACAGTGGCCTACGAGCAGTACTTC. The whole variable domain, filled in from reference TRBV15 and TRBJ2-7, reads DAMVIQNPRYQVTQFGKPVTLSCSQTLNHNVMYWYQQKSSQAPKLLFHYYDKDFNNEADTPDNFQSRRPNTSFCFLDIRSPGLGDTAMYLCATSRTVAYEQYFGPGTRLTVT.

This clonotype has at least ten counts. J is TRBJ2-2 and V is TRBV6-5, with D possibly TRBD1 on 6 matching bases. Germline CDR1 is MNHEY and CDR2 is SVGAGI. There are 21 residues in the CDR3. Between the trimmed V and J ends, which lost 1 base and 4 bases, there was a span of 28 bases. CDR3 region: CASSYYTPRQQGSLRTGELFF. CDR3 sequence (DNA): TGTGCCAGCAGTTACTACACACCTAGGCAACAGGGCTCTTTACGCACCGGGGAGCTGTTTTTT.

The sample holds many counts of this clonotype. The rearrangement links TRBV29-1 to TRBJ2-7; 9 nucleotides align to TRBD1. This CDR3 has 13 amino acids. From germline, CDR1 is SQVTM and CDR2 ANQGSEA. The junction had 6 bases not matched to a gene; V was cut back by 6 bases and J by 3 bases. CDR3: CSVAQGAGYEQYF. The CDR3 bases are TGCAGCGTGGCACAGGGGGCAGGCTACGAGCAGTACTTC.